This T cell receptor beta chain was retrieved from a study of shared T cell receptors in the human thymus. Germline values: CDR1 MNHNS, CDR2 SASEGT. The CDR3 is 16 residues long. Trimming pared 2 bases from V and 4 bases from J, leaving 17 bases between. Generated by immunoSEQ multiplex PCR, the TCRdb table keeps only in-frame clones and is missing some. The data show 500,000 to 750,000 clones, around nine tenths seen once. This sample was shared with a second study, whose subject was human thymus T cells. This second study notes: Congenital heart defects were the reason for the corrective surgery that the donors, healthy Finnish infants, were having. Thymus tissue for the work was resected from patients undergoing corrective heart surgery. Apparent bias marked the V and J gene usage of thymic and blood repertoires. Related research described thymic repertoires that were highly overlapping among unrelated individuals.

The clonotype originates from a boy in the first two years of life with a congenital heart defect. Sequencing was performed on thymocytes. This sequence joins TRBV6-1 and TRBJ1-2, with D uncertain. The CDR3 protein is CASSEFWVAEAYGYTF. CDR3 in DNA: TGTGCCAGCAGTGAATTTTGGGTGGCGGAGGCCTATGGCTACACCTTC.